These T cell receptor beta chains were read from a single sample in a study of identical twins. One entry per CDR3 protein, called by TCRdb with MiXCR from the 5' RACE reads. In the table there are 400,000 to 650,000 distinct CDR3 sequences, around 20% of which are singletons. This sample also belongs to another study, concerning T cells expressing NK-cell markers.

The sequenced sample was CD4+ T cells sorted from blood. The receptors shown here come from a woman aged 18-29 years in good health. The CDR3 runs from the conserved cysteine through the conserved F or W. The D gene is left open where the match is weak. Rows give clone size only sometimes, using once, few, many, or a class for an expanded clone.

J: TRBJ2-5; size: few; V: TRBV15; D: NA; CDR3: CATSSQGGETQYF; DNA: TGTGCCACCAGCTCCCAGGGGGGAGAGACCCAGTACTTC
J: TRBJ1-1; size: NA; V: TRBV12-3/TRBV12-4; D: TRBD1; CDR3: CASSTGQGTEAFF; DNA: TGTGCCAGCAGTACGGGACAGGGCACTGAAGCTTTCTTT
J: TRBJ1-5; size: NA; V: TRBV19; D: TRBD1; CDR3: CTSSIEDRSNQPQHF; DNA: TGTACCAGTAGTATTGAGGACAGGAGCAATCAGCCCCAGCATTTT
J: TRBJ2-1; size: NA; V: TRBV11-3; D: NA; CDR3: CASSLGGPSRSYNEQFF; DNA: TGTGCCAGCAGCTTAGGGGGGCCGTCTCGCTCCTACAATGAGCAGTTCTTC
J: TRBJ2-3; size: once; V: TRBV30; D: NA; CDR3: CAWSVGGYIADTQYF; DNA: TGTGCCTGGAGTGTGGGCGGTTATATCGCAGATACGCAGTATTTT
J: TRBJ2-3; size: many; V: TRBV4-3; D: NA; CDR3: CASSQDKGSRNTDTQYF; DNA: TGCGCCAGCAGCCAAGATAAGGGGAGCCGCAACACAGATACGCAGTATTTT
J: TRBJ2-2; size: NA; V: TRBV5-1; D: NA; CDR3: CASSLGQVTHGELFF; DNA: TGCGCCAGCAGCTTGGGACAGGTCACTCACGGGGAGCTGTTTTTT
J: TRBJ2-7; size: NA; V: TRBV29-1; D: NA; CDR3: CSVEDGPPWDHEQYF; DNA: TGCAGCGTTGAAGATGGGCCTCCTTGGGACCACGAGCAGTACTTC
J: TRBJ1-2; size: NA; V: TRBV25-1; D: NA; CDR3: CASSEYSGADNYGYTF; DNA: TGTGCCAGCAGTGAATATAGCGGGGCGGATAACTATGGCTACACCTTC
J: TRBJ1-4; size: few; V: TRBV4-3; D: NA; CDR3: CASSHIPGTADEKLFF; DNA: TGCGCCAGCAGCCATATTCCCGGGACGGCTGATGAAAAACTGTTTTTT
J: TRBJ2-1; size: NA; V: TRBV7-3; D: NA; CDR3: CASSLGTLSYNEQFF; DNA: TGTGCCAGCAGCTTAGGGACTCTATCCTACAATGAGCAGTTCTTC
J: TRBJ1-2; size: NA; V: TRBV7-2; D: TRBD1; CDR3: CASTLSRGAYGYTF; DNA: TGTGCCAGCACGCTTAGCAGGGGGGCCTATGGCTACACCTTC
J: TRBJ1-1; size: NA; V: TRBV5-1; D: NA; CDR3: CASSLLTGEEAFF; DNA: TGCGCCAGCAGCTTATTGACAGGAGAAGAAGCTTTCTTT
J: TRBJ1-1; size: NA; V: TRBV6-5; D: NA; CDR3: CASSYQVGGTEAFF; DNA: TGTGCCAGCAGTTATCAGGTGGGGGGCACTGAAGCTTTCTTT
J: TRBJ2-3; size: few; V: TRBV5-6; D: NA; CDR3: CASSFAGADTQYF; DNA: TGTGCCAGCAGCTTCGCAGGGGCAGATACGCAGTATTTT
J: TRBJ2-6; size: NA; V: TRBV6-5; D: NA; CDR3: CASRGGANVLTF; DNA: TGTGCCAGCAGAGGCGGGGCCAACGTCCTGACTTTC
J: TRBJ2-4; size: NA; V: TRBV6-5; D: NA; CDR3: CASSYFSGPKNIQYF; DNA: TGTGCCAGCAGTTACTTTTCAGGGCCTAAAAACATTCAGTACTTC
J: TRBJ1-1; size: NA; V: TRBV6-1; D: NA; CDR3: CASSRGRRTEAFF; DNA: TGTGCCAGCAGCAGGGGAAGACGGACTGAAGCTTTCTTT
J: TRBJ2-3; size: few; V: TRBV20-1; D: NA; CDR3: CSARAGVGADTQYF; DNA: TGCAGTGCTAGAGCAGGGGTTGGGGCAGATACGCAGTATTTT
J: TRBJ2-6; size: NA; V: TRBV11-3; D: NA; CDR3: CASSRDATSGANVLTF; DNA: TGTGCCAGCAGCCGGGACGCGACCTCTGGGGCCAACGTCCTGACTTTC
J: TRBJ1-5; size: few; V: TRBV6-1; D: TRBD1; CDR3: CASSNDRVQQPQHF; DNA: TGTGCCAGCAGTAATGACAGGGTACAACAGCCCCAGCATTTT
J: TRBJ2-7; size: NA; V: TRBV20-1; D: TRBD1; CDR3: CSARVPRQGASEQYF; DNA: TGCAGTGCTAGAGTTCCTAGACAGGGGGCTTCCGAGCAGTACTTC
J: TRBJ2-1; size: few; V: TRBV12-3/TRBV12-4; D: TRBD2; CDR3: CASRRAGGPDEQFF; DNA: TGTGCCAGCAGGCGAGCGGGGGGGCCCGATGAGCAGTTCTTC
J: TRBJ2-5; size: many; V: TRBV12-3/TRBV12-4; D: NA; CDR3: CASSLNAGGETQYF; DNA: TGTGCCAGCAGTTTAAACGCCGGTGGGGAGACCCAGTACTTC
J: TRBJ2-5; size: many; V: TRBV6-6; D: NA; CDR3: CATQEGGWTQYF; DNA: TGTGCCACCCAGGAGGGGGGGTGGACCCAGTACTTC
J: TRBJ2-1; size: many; V: TRBV29-1; D: NA; CDR3: CFVRVWPF; DNA: TGCTTCGTTAGGGTCTGGCCCTTC
J: TRBJ2-3; size: few; V: TRBV10-3; D: TRBD1; CDR3: CAISASQGEADTQYF; DNA: TGTGCCATCAGTGCCTCACAGGGGGAGGCAGATACGCAGTATTTT
J: TRBJ2-7; size: NA; V: TRBV5-1; D: NA; CDR3: CASSLRAGYYEQYF; DNA: TGCGCCAGCAGCTTGAGGGCAGGATACTACGAGCAGTACTTC
J: TRBJ2-4; size: few; V: TRBV10-3; D: TRBD2; CDR3: CAISVGTSGGKNIQYF; DNA: TGTGCCATCAGTGTCGGGACTAGCGGGGGCAAAAACATTCAGTACTTC
J: TRBJ2-6; size: few; V: TRBV6-1; D: NA; CDR3: CASRPGDSGANVLTF; DNA: TGTGCCAGTCGCCCAGGTGACTCTGGGGCCAACGTCCTGACTTTC
J: TRBJ2-3; size: many; V: TRBV29-1; D: TRBD1; CDR3: CSVEGQGAHSTDTQYF; DNA: TGCAGCGTTGAGGGACAGGGGGCGCATAGCACAGATACGCAGTATTTT
J: TRBJ1-1; size: NA; V: TRBV11-2; D: NA; CDR3: CASSLIRSPGAFF; DNA: TGTGCCAGCAGCTTAATTCGGTCGCCTGGAGCTTTCTTT
J: TRBJ2-1; size: many; V: TRBV29-1; D: NA; CDR3: CSVGRGNGGNEQFF; DNA: TGCAGCGTTGGTCGCGGGAATGGAGGGAATGAGCAGTTCTTC
J: TRBJ2-1; size: NA; V: TRBV9; D: NA; CDR3: CASSVAVTRANEQFF; DNA: TGTGCCAGCAGCGTAGCGGTAACGAGGGCGAATGAGCAGTTCTTC
J: TRBJ1-1; size: NA; V: TRBV6-1; D: NA; CDR3: CASSAQGKGTEAFF; DNA: TGTGCCAGCAGTGCGCAGGGGAAAGGGACTGAAGCTTTCTTT
J: TRBJ2-3; size: once; V: TRBV3-1; D: NA; CDR3: CASSQHPQGGQYF; DNA: TGTGCCAGCAGCCAGCACCCGCAGGGGGGGCAGTATTTT
J: TRBJ1-2; size: few; V: TRBV6-1; D: TRBD1; CDR3: CASSLDRGRVFRGYTF; DNA: TGTGCCAGCAGCCTGGACAGGGGGCGCGTCTTCCGTGGCTACACCTTC
J: TRBJ2-1; size: few; V: TRBV6-4; D: NA; CDR3: CASSVGGTQFF; DNA: TGTGCCAGCAGTGTGGGCGGGACGCAGTTCTTC
J: TRBJ2-5; size: once; V: TRBV7-3; D: NA; CDR3: CASSLSASQETQYF; DNA: TGTGCCAGCAGCTTATCTGCCTCTCAAGAGACCCAGTACTTC
J: TRBJ2-1; size: NA; V: TRBV14; D: TRBD2; CDR3: CASSHRGLAGEGEQFF; DNA: TGTGCCAGCAGCCACAGGGGACTAGCGGGAGAGGGTGAGCAGTTCTTC
J: TRBJ2-1; size: NA; V: TRBV20-1; D: NA; CDR3: CSARGLVQFF; DNA: TGCAGTGCTAGAGGGCTGGTGCAGTTCTTC
J: TRBJ1-3; size: NA; V: TRBV5-6; D: TRBD1; CDR3: CASSVVGTAGNTIYF; DNA: TGTGCCAGCAGCGTGGTAGGGACAGCTGGAAACACCATATATTTT
J: TRBJ1-2; size: NA; V: TRBV12-2; D: NA; CDR3: CASRLVKRSYGYTF; DNA: TGTGCAAGTCGCTTAGTGAAGCGGTCCTATGGCTACACCTTC
J: TRBJ2-2; size: NA; V: TRBV18; D: TRBD2; CDR3: CASSPGLASYTGELFF; DNA: TGTGCCAGCTCACCCGGACTAGCGAGTTACACCGGGGAGCTGTTTTTT
J: TRBJ2-7; size: few; V: TRBV5-1; D: TRBD1; CDR3: CASSPVGTGYPRGNEQYF; DNA: TGCGCCAGCAGCCCGGTCGGGACAGGTTACCCCCGCGGAAACGAGCAGTACTTC
J: TRBJ1-2; size: NA; V: TRBV6-5; D: NA; CDR3: CVSSLGAGGYTF; DNA: TGTGTCAGCAGCCTGGGGGCGGGCGGCTACACCTTC
J: TRBJ2-2; size: few; V: TRBV6-1; D: NA; CDR3: CASIGTNTGELFF; DNA: TGTGCCAGCATAGGGACGAACACCGGGGAGCTGTTTTTT
J: TRBJ1-1; size: NA; V: TRBV20-1; D: NA; CDR3: CSAGQGSAEAFF; DNA: TGCAGTGCTGGTCAGGGGTCCGCTGAAGCTTTCTTT
J: TRBJ2-5; size: NA; V: TRBV7-2; D: TRBD1; CDR3: CASSPTGELETQYF; DNA: TGTGCCAGCAGCCCGACAGGGGAGTTGGAGACCCAGTACTTC
J: TRBJ1-1; size: many; V: TRBV29-1; D: NA; CDR3: CSVEKGTNTEAFF; DNA: TGCAGCGTTGAGAAGGGGACGAACACTGAAGCTTTCTTT
J: TRBJ1-1; size: NA; V: TRBV20-1; D: TRBD1; CDR3: CSARRRDRAIFTEAFF; DNA: TGCAGTGCTAGGCGCCGGGACAGGGCAATTTTCACTGAAGCTTTCTTT
J: TRBJ2-7; size: NA; V: TRBV12-3/TRBV12-4; D: TRBD1; CDR3: CASSTGQVYYEQYF; DNA: TGTGCCAGCAGTACCGGACAGGTTTACTACGAGCAGTACTTC